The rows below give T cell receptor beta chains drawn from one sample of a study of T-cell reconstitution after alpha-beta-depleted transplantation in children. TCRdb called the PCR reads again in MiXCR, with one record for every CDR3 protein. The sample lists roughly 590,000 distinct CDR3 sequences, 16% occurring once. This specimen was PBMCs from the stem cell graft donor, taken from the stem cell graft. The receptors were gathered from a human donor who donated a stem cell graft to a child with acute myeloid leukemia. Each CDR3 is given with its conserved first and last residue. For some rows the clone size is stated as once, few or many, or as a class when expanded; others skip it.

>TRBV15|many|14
CATSRDRVNQPQHF
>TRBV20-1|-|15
CSARDGRGAHNEQFF
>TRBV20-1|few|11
CSGQGEGELFF
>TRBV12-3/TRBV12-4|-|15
CASSLMSGRQETQYF
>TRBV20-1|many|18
CSARVFSTLSSYNSPLHF
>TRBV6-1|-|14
CASSEFGGEETQYF
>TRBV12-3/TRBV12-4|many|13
CASSFSSRYGYTF
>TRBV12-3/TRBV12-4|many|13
CATSRSLDTEAFF
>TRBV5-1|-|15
CASSSTGDTKQPQHF
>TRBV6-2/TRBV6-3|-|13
CASSPSRSETQYF
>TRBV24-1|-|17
CATSDFYQPGGQETQYF
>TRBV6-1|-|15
CASKSNRNSGNTIYF